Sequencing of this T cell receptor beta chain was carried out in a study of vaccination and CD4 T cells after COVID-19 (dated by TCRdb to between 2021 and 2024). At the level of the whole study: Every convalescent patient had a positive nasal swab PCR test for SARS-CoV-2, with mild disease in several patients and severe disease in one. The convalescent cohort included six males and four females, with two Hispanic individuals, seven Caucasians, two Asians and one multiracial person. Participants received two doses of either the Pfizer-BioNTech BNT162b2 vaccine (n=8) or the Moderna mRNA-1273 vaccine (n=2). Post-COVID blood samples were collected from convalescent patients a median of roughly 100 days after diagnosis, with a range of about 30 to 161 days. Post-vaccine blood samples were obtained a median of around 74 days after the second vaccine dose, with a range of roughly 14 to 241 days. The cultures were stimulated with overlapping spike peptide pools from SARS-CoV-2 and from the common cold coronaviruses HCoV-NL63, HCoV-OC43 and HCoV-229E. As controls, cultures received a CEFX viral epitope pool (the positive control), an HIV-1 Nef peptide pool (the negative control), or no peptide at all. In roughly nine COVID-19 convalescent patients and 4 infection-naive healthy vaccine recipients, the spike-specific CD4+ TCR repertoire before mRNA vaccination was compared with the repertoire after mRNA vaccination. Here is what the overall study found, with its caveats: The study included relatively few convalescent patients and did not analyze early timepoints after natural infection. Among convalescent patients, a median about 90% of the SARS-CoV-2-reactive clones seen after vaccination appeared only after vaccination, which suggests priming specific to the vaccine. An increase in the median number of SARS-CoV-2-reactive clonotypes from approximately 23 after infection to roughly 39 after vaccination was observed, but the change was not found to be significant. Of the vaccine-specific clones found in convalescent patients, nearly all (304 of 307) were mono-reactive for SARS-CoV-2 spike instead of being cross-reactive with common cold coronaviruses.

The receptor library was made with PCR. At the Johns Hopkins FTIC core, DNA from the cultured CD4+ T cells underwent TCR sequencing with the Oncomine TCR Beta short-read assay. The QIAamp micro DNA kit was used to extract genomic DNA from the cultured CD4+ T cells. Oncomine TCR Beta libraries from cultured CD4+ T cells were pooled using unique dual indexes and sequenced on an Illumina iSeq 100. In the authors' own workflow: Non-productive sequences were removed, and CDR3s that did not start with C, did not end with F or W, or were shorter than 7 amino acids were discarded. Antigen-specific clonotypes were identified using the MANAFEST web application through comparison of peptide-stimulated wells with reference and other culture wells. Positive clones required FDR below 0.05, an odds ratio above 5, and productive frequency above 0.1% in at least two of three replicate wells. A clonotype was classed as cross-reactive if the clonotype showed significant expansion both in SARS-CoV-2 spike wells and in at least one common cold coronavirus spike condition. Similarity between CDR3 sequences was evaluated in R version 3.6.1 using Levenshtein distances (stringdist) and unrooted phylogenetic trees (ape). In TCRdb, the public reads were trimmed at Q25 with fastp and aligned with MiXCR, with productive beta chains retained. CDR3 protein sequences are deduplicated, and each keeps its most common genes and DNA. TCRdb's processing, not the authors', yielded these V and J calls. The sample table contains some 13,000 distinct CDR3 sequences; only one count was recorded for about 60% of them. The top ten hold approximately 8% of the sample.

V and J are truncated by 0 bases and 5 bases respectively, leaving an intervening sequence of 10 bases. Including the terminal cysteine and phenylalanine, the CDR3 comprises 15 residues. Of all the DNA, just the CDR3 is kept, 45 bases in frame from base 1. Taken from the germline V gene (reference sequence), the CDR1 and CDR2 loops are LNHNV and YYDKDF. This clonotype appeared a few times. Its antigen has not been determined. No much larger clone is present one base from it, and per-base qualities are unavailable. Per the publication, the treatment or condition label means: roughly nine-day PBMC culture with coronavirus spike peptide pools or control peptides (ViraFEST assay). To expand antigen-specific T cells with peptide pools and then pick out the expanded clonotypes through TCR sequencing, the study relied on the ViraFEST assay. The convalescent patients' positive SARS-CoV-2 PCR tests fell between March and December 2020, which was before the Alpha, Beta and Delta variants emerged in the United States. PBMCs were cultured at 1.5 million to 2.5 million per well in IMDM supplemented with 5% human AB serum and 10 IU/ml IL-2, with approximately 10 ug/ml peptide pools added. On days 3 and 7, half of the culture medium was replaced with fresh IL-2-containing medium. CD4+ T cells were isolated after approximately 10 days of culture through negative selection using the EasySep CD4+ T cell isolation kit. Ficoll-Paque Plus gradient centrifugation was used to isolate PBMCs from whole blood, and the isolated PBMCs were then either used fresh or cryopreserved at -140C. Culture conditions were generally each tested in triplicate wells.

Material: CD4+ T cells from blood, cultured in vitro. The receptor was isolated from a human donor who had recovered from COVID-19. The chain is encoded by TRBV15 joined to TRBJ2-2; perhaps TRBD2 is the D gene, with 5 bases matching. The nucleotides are TGTGCCACCAGCAGAGAAACGGGAACAACCGGGGAGCTGTTTTTT. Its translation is CATSRETGTTGELFF. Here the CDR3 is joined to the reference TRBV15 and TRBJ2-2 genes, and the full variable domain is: DAMVIQNPRYQVTQFGKPVTLSCSQTLNHNVMYWYQQKSSQAPKLLFHYYDKDFNNEADTPDNFQSRRPNTSFCFLDIRSPGLGDTAMYLCATSRETGTTGELFFGEGSRLTVL.